The 15 T cell receptor beta chains reported below all come from one sample, sequenced in a study of CD8+CD57+ T cells in acquired aplastic anemia. Profiling of TCR beta VDJ combinations and CDR3 sequences used genomic DNA as template. Each CDR3 protein gets one entry after TCRdb re-called the reads with MiXCR. This table has about 68,000 distinct CDR3 sequences, almost 55% appearing once. The sequenced sample was sorted CD4+, CD8+, or CD8+CD57+ T cells (not recorded which) from PBMCs. These receptors were obtained from a human donor in good health, serving as a control.

The sample holds many counts of this clonotype. The V and J genes are TRBV7-8 and TRBJ2-2; 9 positions agree with TRBD1. This CDR3 contains 15 residues. CDR1 is SGHVS and CDR2 is FQNEAQ in the germline V gene. Trimming took 3 bases from V and 3 from J; bases not matched to a gene: 2. The CDR3 DNA follows: TGTGCCAGCAGCTTCCGGGACAGGGACACCGGGGAGCTGTTTTTT. Translating it yields CASSFRDRDTGELFF.

The chain uses TRBV24-1 and TRBJ1-1; 7 bases line up with TRBD1. With V trimmed by 3 bases and J by 1 base, 1 base remained unmatched. The CDR3 spans 14 residues. Germline CDR1 reads KGHDR; CDR2 reads SFDVKD. Here the CDR3 reads CATSDRTGNTEAFF. The CDR3 coding sequence is TGTGCCACCAGTGATAGGACAGGGAACACTGAAGCTTTCTTT.

The chain carries TRBV10-3 and TRBJ1-2; D unresolved. The CDR3 spans 18 residues. Germline V gene lookup returns CDR1 ENHRY and CDR2 SYGVKD. The CDR3 sequence: CVPFRVAIFLCANYGYTF. CDR3 coding DNA: TGTGTCCCTTTTAGAGTGGCTATATTCTTATGTGCTAACTATGGCTACACCTTC.

At least ten counts were recorded for this clonotype. The rearrangement uses TRBV7-9 and TRBJ1-4; 9 bases are shared with TRBD1. The CDR3 covers 18 residues. In germline, CDR1 is SEHNR, CDR2 FQNEAQ (reference sequence). Unmatched junction bases numbered 10, after V lost 4 bases and J lost 1 base. CDR3 loop: CASSSRDREIGTNEKLFF. CDR3 sequence (DNA): TGTGCCAGCAGCTCCCGGGACAGGGAAATAGGAACTAATGAAAAACTGTTTTTT.

This rearrangement joins TRBV11-1 to TRBJ2-7; D perhaps matches TRBD2 (5 bases). Looked up from germline, CDR1 is SGHAT and CDR2 is FQDESV (reference sequence). This CDR3 contains 17 residues. Trimming left V 1 base short and J 6 bases short, with 22 bases between. For the CDR3, the DNA is TGTGCCAGCAGCTTAGATAACTTCGGGATCGGGTTGCGCGAGCAGTACTTC. It yields the protein CASSLDNFGIGLREQYF.

The genes are TRBV7-2 and TRBJ1-5; TRBD1 is a possible D gene (6 bases). The CDR3 is 15 residues long. V lost 5 bases, J lost 0 bases, and 11 bases lay in between. Germline V gene data show CDR1 as SGHTA and CDR2 as FQGNSA. The CDR3 here is CASSLTGFSNQPQHF. CDR3 DNA: TGTGCCAGCAGCCTAACAGGGTTTAGCAATCAGCCCCAGCATTTT.

The chain couples TRBV10-3 to TRBJ1-2; D is perhaps TRBD1 (5 bases). V shed 2 bases and J shed 5 bases, with 9 bases lying between them. Germline V gives CDR1 ENHRY, CDR2 SYGVKD. This CDR3 has 13 residues. The chain's CDR3 is CAISEDRLYGYTF. CDR3 nucleotides: TGTGCCATCAGTGAGGACAGATTGTATGGCTACACCTTC.

The chain employs TRBV11-2 and TRBJ2-7; 11 bases are shared with TRBD1. CDR1 and CDR2 (germline): SGHAT, FQNNGV. The junction had 3 bases not matched to a gene; V was cut back by 3 bases and J by 2 bases. The CDR3 has 15 residues. The CDR3 loop reads CASSLGTGGPYEQYF. For the CDR3, the DNA is TGTGCCAGCAGCTTGGGGACAGGGGGGCCCTACGAGCAGTACTTC.

This clonotype was picked up many times. This chain joins TRBV12-3 or TRBV12-4 and TRBJ1-2; a possible D gene is TRBD1 (5 bases). The CDR3 contains 13 residues. V dropped 3 bases and J dropped 1 base, with 6 bases sitting between them. CDR3 protein: CASSLGGNYGYTF. Written as DNA, the CDR3 is TGTGCCAGCAGTTTGGGGGGTAACTATGGCTACACCTTC.

This CDR3 is CASSVSSTDTQYF. The CDR3 bases are TGTGCCAGCAGCGTGTCGAGCACAGATACGCAGTATTTT. This chain joins TRBV9 and TRBJ2-3, with unresolved D. Germline V CDR1 and CDR2: SGDLS, YYNGEE. The CDR3 length is 13 residues. V lost 2 bases and J 0 bases, leaving 4 bases between the germline ends.

This clonotype was counted ten times or more. The CDR3: CASSYVGRNQPQHF. CDR3 bases: TGTGCCAGCAGTTACGTGGGCAGGAATCAGCCCCAGCATTTT. The rearrangement links TRBV27 to TRBJ1-5; D not resolved. Germline values: CDR1 MNHEY, CDR2 SMNVEV (reference sequence). V was shortened by 4 bases and J by 4 bases, with 11 bases between the two germline ends. CDR3 length: 14 residues.

This rearrangement joins TRBV15 to TRBJ2-5, with a possible D match to TRBD2 (6 bases). The ends were cut back, 0 bases at V and 4 bases at J, with 18 bases in the middle. Germline CDR1 is LNHNV and CDR2 is YYDKDF (reference sequence). CDR3 size: 17 residues. CDR3 DNA sequence: TGTGCCACCAGCAGAGATTGGGCCCTGGGGGGAGGAGAGACCCAGTACTTC. Protein product: CATSRDWALGGGETQYF.

In nucleotides, the CDR3 is TGTGCCATCCTTCGATACACAGATACGCAGTATTTT. It specifies CAILRYTDTQYF. The chain combines TRBV10-3 with TRBJ2-3; D is uncertain. CDR1 and CDR2 from the germline V gene are ENHRY and SYGVKD. The CDR3 loop spans 12 amino acids. V gave up 8 bases and J gave up 2 bases, with 8 bases separating them.

This clonotype occurred a few times. The chain couples TRBV29-1 to TRBJ2-7; no definite D call. Germline V gene data show CDR1 as SQVTM and CDR2 as ANQGSEA. The V end lost 2 bases, the J end lost 3 bases, and 5 bases lay between the germline ends. The CDR3 extends over 11 amino acids. CDR3 nucleotides: TGCAGCGTTGAACAGGACTACGAGCAGTACTTC. Translated: CSVEQDYEQYF.

This chain uses TRBV20-1 with TRBJ2-2, with 9 bases fitting TRBD2. Germline V gives CDR1 DFQATT, CDR2 SNEGSKA (reference sequence). The J segment lost 8 bases and the V segment lost 3 bases, leaving 7 bases of the junction unmatched. This CDR3 has 14 amino acids. This chain's CDR3 is CSASSSGSTGELFF. CDR3 DNA: TGCAGTGCTAGTAGTAGCGGGAGTACAGGGGAGCTGTTTTTT.